These 14 T cell receptor beta chains came from one sample sequenced in a study of memory B cells and T cells in multiple sclerosis. Here immunoSEQ multiplex PCR was the method, and the copy in TCRdb shows in-frame clones only, minus some. The sample includes fewer than 15,000 clones, approximately 70% of them seen just once. Specimen: memory (CD45RO+) CD4+ T cells from blood. The source of these receptors is a human donor with multiple sclerosis.

This chain connects TRBV7-8 to TRBJ1-4; D is possibly TRBD1 (6 bases). CDR3 size: 15 residues. V lost 0 bases, J lost 7 bases, and 12 bases lay in between. Germline CDR1 is SGHVS and CDR2 is FQNEAQ. CDR3 coding DNA: TGTGCCAGCAGCTTAGCCCAGGGGATCTCTGAAAAACTGTTTTTT. It translates to CASSLAQGISEKLFF. The entire variable domain, with the rest obtained from reference TRBV7-8 and TRBJ1-4, is as follows: GAGVSQSPRYKVAKRGQDVALRCDPISGHVSLFWYQQALGQGPEFLTYFQNEAQLDKSGLPSDRFFAERPEGSVSTLKIQRTQQEDSAVYLCASSLAQGISEKLFFGSGTQLSVL.

The chain combines TRBV28 with TRBJ1-4; D is perhaps TRBD1 (6 bases). There are 14 residues in the CDR3. With 6 bases removed from V and 8 bases from J, the gap between germline ends came to 16 bases. The V gene's germline CDR1 is MDHEN and CDR2 SYDVKM. As DNA, the CDR3 is TGTGCCAGCAGGGGGTCCCGCAGGGGCGAAAAACTGTTTTTT. This sequence encodes CASRGSRRGEKLFF.

The genes are TRBV5-6 and TRBJ2-7; no clear D. V lost 0 bases and J lost 2, with 9 bases in between. The CDR3 totals 14 residues. Germline CDR1 SGHDT, CDR2 YYEEEE. CDR3 amino acids: CASSLVGSTYEQYF. The CDR3, as DNA: TGTGCCAGCAGCTTGGTCGGGTCCACCTACGAGCAGTACTTC. Full variable domain (missing parts from reference TRBV5-6 and TRBJ2-7): DAGVTQSPTHLIKTRGQQVTLRCSPKSGHDTVSWYQQALGQGPQFIFQYYEEEERQRGNFPDRFSGHQFPNYSSELNVNALLLGDSALYLCASSLVGSTYEQYFGPGTRLTVT.

The V and J genes are TRBV25-1 and TRBJ2-7, with TRBD2 identical over 8 bases. CDR3 length: 13 amino acids. With 7 bases clipped from V and 3 bases from J, the junction kept 5 bases outside the gene matches. Germline V gene data show CDR1 as MGHDK and CDR2 as SYGVNS. CDR3 amino acids: CASKSGGFYEQYF. The DNA of the CDR3 is TGTGCCAGCAAAAGCGGGGGATTCTACGAGCAGTACTTC.

Worth noting for this clone: One end of the junction does not line up with germline, which may come from a read error. J is TRBJ2-3 and V is TRBV9; the D gene is possibly TRBD1 (6 bases). The germline gives CDR1 SGDLS, CDR2 YYNGEE. The CDR3 is 14 amino acids. DNA for the CDR3: TGTGCCAGCAGCGTGGGGACACGCACAGATACGCAGTGTTTT. Its translation: CASSVGTRTDTQCF.

This sequence joins TRBV19 and TRBJ2-7; 7 bases match TRBD1. Germline CDR1 reads LNHDA; CDR2 reads SQIVND (reference sequence). The CDR3 runs 14 residues. V lost 0 bases and J lost 2; bases outside the gene matches: 1. DNA of the CDR3: TGTGCCAGTAGTATAGACCAGGGGGCCTACGAGCAGTACTTC. It encodes CASSIDQGAYEQYF.

V usage is TRBV6-1 and J usage is TRBJ1-2; the match to TRBD1 covers 7 bases. Germline V gene data show CDR1 as MNHNS and CDR2 as SASEGT. This CDR3 is built from 14 residues. V shed 4 bases and J 4 bases; nucleotides not matched to a gene: 6. The CDR3 protein is CASSGGQTFYGYTF. The DNA of the CDR3 is TGTGCCAGCAGTGGGGGACAGACCTTCTATGGCTACACCTTC.

Here the CDR3 reads CASTSPGSGTEAFF. The DNA of the CDR3 is TGTGCCAGTACCTCCCCGGGGTCGGGAACTGAAGCTTTCTTT. The genes are TRBV19 and TRBJ1-1; D is undetermined. The germline V gene has CDR1 LNHDA and CDR2 SQIVND (reference sequence). Trimming pared 7 bases from V and 5 bases from J, leaving 17 bases between. The CDR3 spans 14 residues.

This clone has only one observation. This CDR3 reads CASKVGGTGNTGELFF. In DNA, the CDR3 is TGCGCCAGCAAAGTTGGGGGGACGGGGAACACCGGGGAGCTGTTTTTT. The chain joins TRBV5-1 to TRBJ2-2, with D tentatively TRBD2 (6 bases). Germline lookup yields CDR1 SGHRS and CDR2 YFSETQ. The CDR3 covers 16 residues. The V end lost 6 bases, the J end lost 1 base, and 16 bases lay between the germline ends.

The gene calls are TRBV6-1 and TRBJ1-2, with TRBD1 identical over 7 bases. V was clipped by 5 bases and J by 4 bases; unmatched bases: 7. This CDR3 contains 14 residues. CDR1 is MNHNS and CDR2 is SASEGT in the germline V gene. In DNA, the CDR3 is TGTGCCAGCAGTTCTGGACAGGCCTCCTATGGCTACACCTTC. Translation: CASSSGQASYGYTF.

V and J are TRBV2 and TRBJ2-1; D not certain. The CDR3 has 13 amino acids. Germline V gene sequence: CDR1 SNHLY, CDR2 FYNNEI. V lost 5 bases to trimming and J lost 0 bases, with 5 bases between them. CDR3 amino acids: CASSLSSYNEQFF. In nucleotides, the CDR3 is TGTGCCAGCAGTCTTTCCTCCTACAATGAGCAGTTCTTC. Together with reference TRBV2 and TRBJ2-1, the CDR3 gives the full variable domain: EPEVTQTPSHQVTQMGQEVILRCVPISNHLYFYWYRQILGQKVEFLVSFYNNEISEKSEIFDDQFSVERPDGSNFTLKIRSTKLEDSAMYFCASSLSSYNEQFFGPGTRLTVL.

The V and J genes are TRBV28 and TRBJ2-7, with TRBD2 matching 9 bases. This CDR3 has 15 amino acids. Germline V gives CDR1 MDHEN, CDR2 SYDVKM. V was clipped by 6 bases and J by 4 bases; unmatched bases: 10. In nucleotides, the CDR3 is TGTGCCAGCAGGCCTCCGGGACTAGCCCTTTACGAGCAGTACTTC. It encodes CASRPPGLALYEQYF.

The chain uses TRBV18 and TRBJ2-7; D is possibly TRBD2 (6 bases). Germline lookup yields CDR1 KGHSH and CDR2 LQKENI. The CDR3 is 13 amino acids. V shed 2 bases and J shed 2 bases, with 7 bases lying between them. DNA of the CDR3: TGTGCCAGCTCACCAGGGGGGACCTACGAGCAGTACTTC. Residues: CASSPGGTYEQYF.

This clone was picked up a small number of times. The chain uses TRBV6-1 and TRBJ1-4; D not certain. Trimming stripped 10 bases from V and 0 bases from J, with 12 bases between. The CDR3 has 14 residues. CDR1 is MNHNS, CDR2 SASEGT, per germline. CDR3 coding DNA: TGTGCCACAACGGCCGGGACAACTAATGAAAAACTGTTTTTT. It specifies CATTAGTTNEKLFF.